This T cell receptor beta chain came from a study of T cells in Graves' hyperthyroidism and ophthalmopathy. Overall study context: At the time of initial diagnosis and before any treatment, peripheral blood was collected. Points from the study as a whole: Most expanded thyroid clonotypes above 0.001 also appeared in blood. A model of 13 V-J pairs discriminated ophthalmopathy from stable hyperthyroidism.

Germline CDR1 reads SNHLY; CDR2 reads FYNNEI. V gave up 10 bases and J gave up 2 bases, with 14 bases separating them. The CDR3 length is 13 residues. Using RNA transcripts as the source, TCR beta CDR3 regions were amplified. Researchers ran a first-round RT-PCR on the TCR CDR3 using the HTBI primer set. TCRdb called the multiplex PCR reads again in MiXCR, with one record for every CDR3 protein. The sample carries about 680,000 distinct CDR3 sequences, about 35% recorded once. At least ten counts were recorded for this clonotype. Its antigen remains unidentified. Sequencing used blood. The source of this sequence is a middle-aged woman with Graves' hyperthyroidism. The V call is TRBV2, the J call TRBJ1-2; weak D call: TRBD1 (6 bases). CDR3 residues: CATRGGTNYGYTF. In DNA form, the CDR3 reads TGTGCCACTCGAGGGGGGACAAACTATGGCTACACCTTC.